Below are 27 T cell receptor beta chains sequenced from a single sample in a study of blood T cell repertoires in COVID-19. Repertoires were generated with immunoSEQ multiplex PCR, while TCRdb's copy carries only in-frame clones and drops some. The profile shows over 250,000 clones, about nine tenths of them singletons. Sequencing was carried out using PBMCs or T cells enriched from blood (not recorded which). The receptors stem from a woman aged 25 to 39 who had recovered from COVID-19.

J is TRBJ1-6 and V is TRBV27; TRBD1 matches at 9 bases. Germline V gene data show CDR1 as MNHEY and CDR2 as SMNVEV (reference sequence). The CDR3 totals 15 residues. J was trimmed by 5 bases and V by 5 bases; bases with no gene match: 4. The CDR3 loop is CASSPGQGHNSPLHF. The DNA for the CDR3 is TGTGCCAGCAGTCCGGGACAGGGACATAATTCACCCCTCCACTTT.

CDR3 protein: CASSPRGISANTGELFF. Written as DNA, the CDR3 is TGTGCCAGCAGTCCCCGGGGGATATCAGCGAACACCGGGGAGCTGTTTTTT. This chain joins TRBV6-6 and TRBJ2-2, with D maybe TRBD2 (6 bases). Germline V gene sequence: CDR1 MNHNY, CDR2 SVGAGI (reference sequence). The length of the CDR3 is 17 residues. Trimming stripped 5 bases from V and 0 bases from J, with 16 bases between.

The chain recombines TRBV5-6 with TRBJ2-3, with TRBD2 matching 13 bases. The trim removed 4 bases at V and 4 bases at J, leaving 6 bases unmatched. This CDR3 has 16 residues. Per the germline V gene, CDR1 is SGHDT and CDR2 is YYEEEE. For the CDR3, the DNA is TGTGCCAGCAGCCAGACTAGCGGGAGGCCCCCAGATACGCAGTATTTT. It codes for CASSQTSGRPPDTQYF. The full variable domain, in which reference TRBV5-6 and TRBJ2-3 provide the parts outside the CDR3, is DAGVTQSPTHLIKTRGQQVTLRCSPKSGHDTVSWYQQALGQGPQFIFQYYEEEERQRGNFPDRFSGHQFPNYSSELNVNALLLGDSALYLCASSQTSGRPPDTQYFGPGTRLTVL.

The V call is TRBV6-5, the J call TRBJ1-1; D is perhaps TRBD1 (6 bases). The ends were cut back, 5 bases at V and 0 bases at J, with 10 bases in the middle. The germline V gene encodes CDR1 MNHEY and CDR2 SVGAGI. CDR3 size: 14 residues. The CDR3 DNA is TGTGCCAGCAGTATCGGACAGATGAACACTGAAGCTTTCTTT. As protein: CASSIGQMNTEAFF.

The chain links TRBV14 to TRBJ2-1; 10 positions agree with TRBD2. V shed 2 bases, J shed 7 bases, and the junction held 8 bases outside the gene matches. CDR1 and CDR2 (germline): SGHDN, FVKESK. The CDR3 is 16 residues long. CDR3 region: CASSQLGTSATNEQFF. CDR3 bases: TGTGCCAGCAGCCAACTCGGGACTAGCGCCACAAATGAGCAGTTCTTC.

The chain joins TRBV2 to TRBJ2-7; D not resolved. CDR3 length: 12 residues. Germline V gene data show CDR1 as SNHLY and CDR2 as FYNNEI. V gave up 7 bases and J gave up 1 base, with 8 bases separating them. The CDR3 sequence: CASKSSSYEQYF. CDR3 nucleotide sequence: TGTGCCAGCAAATCCAGTTCCTACGAGCAGTACTTC.

This chain links TRBV28 with TRBJ2-7; 12 positions agree with TRBD2. The trim removed 4 bases at V and 3 bases at J, leaving 13 bases unmatched. In germline, CDR1 is MDHEN, CDR2 SYDVKM. The CDR3 is made up of 18 amino acids. CDR3: CASSSHQDRLAGVYEQYF. The CDR3 DNA sequence: TGTGCCAGCAGTTCCCACCAGGACAGACTAGCGGGGGTCTACGAGCAGTACTTC.

This chain connects TRBV30 to TRBJ1-5; TRBD1 is a possible D gene (6 bases). The CDR3 runs to 16 residues. V was pared by 2 bases and J by 3 bases, with 17 bases between. Germline CDR1 and CDR2: GTSNPN and SVGIG (reference sequence). CDR3 in DNA: TGTGCCTGGAGTCGAACACAGGGTCAGTTCAATCAGCCCCAGCATTTT. Translation gives CAWSRTQGQFNQPQHF.

This clone was observed once. The chain links TRBV4-3 to TRBJ2-5; D may be TRBD2 (5 bases). The CDR3 runs to 14 residues. CDR1 and CDR2 from the germline V gene are LGHNA and YSLEER. Between the trimmed V and J ends, which lost 0 bases and 4 bases, there was a span of 9 bases. CDR3 sequence: CASSQDRGGETQYF. CDR3 sequence (DNA): TGCGCCAGCAGCCAAGATCGGGGTGGAGAGACCCAGTACTTC.

The V gene is TRBV28, the J gene TRBJ2-7; perhaps TRBD2 as D (5 bases). CDR1 and CDR2 (germline): MDHEN, SYDVKM. V shed 8 bases and J shed 0 bases, with 14 bases lying between them. CDR3 length: 14 amino acids. CDR3: CASLQADSSYEQYF. For the CDR3, the DNA is TGTGCCAGCCTTCAAGCGGATAGCTCCTACGAGCAGTACTTC.

This rearrangement joins TRBV24-1 to TRBJ2-1; D is possibly TRBD2 (6 bases). V lost 3 bases, J lost 8 bases, and 22 bases lay in between. Germline CDR1 KGHDR, CDR2 SFDVKD. The CDR3 is 17 residues long. In nucleotides, the CDR3 is TGTGCCACCAGTGATACCATCGGGACGGGAGCCCTCGATGAGCAGTTCTTC. Its translation: CATSDTIGTGALDEQFF.

The chain links TRBV28 to TRBJ2-1; 10 nucleotides align to TRBD1. Per germline, CDR1 MDHEN and CDR2 SYDVKM. This CDR3 comprises 18 residues. The V segment lost 6 bases and the J segment 8 bases; nucleotides outside the gene matches: 19. CDR3 sequence reads: CASSLLGTDRGLLDEQFF. CDR3 nucleotide sequence: TGTGCCAGCAGCCTACTAGGGACCGACAGGGGGCTTTTGGATGAGCAGTTCTTC.

This clone was detected only a few times. The rearrangement joins TRBV28 to TRBJ1-3; D gene ambiguous. The V gene lost 2 bases and the J gene lost 0 bases, with 14 bases spanning the gap. This CDR3 spans 17 amino acids. Germline CDR1 and CDR2: MDHEN and SYDVKM. CDR3 coding DNA: TGTGCCAGCAGTTTAATGTTAGGCGGGAGCTCTGGAAACACCATATATTTT. This sequence encodes CASSLMLGGSSGNTIYF. Full variable domain (outside the CDR3, taken from reference TRBV28 and TRBJ1-3): DVKVTQSSRYLVKRTGEKVFLECVQDMDHENMFWYRQDPGLGLRLIYFSYDVKMKEKGDIPEGYSVSREKKERFSLILESASTNQTSMYLCASSLMLGGSSGNTIYFGEGSWLTVV.

The chain joins TRBV28 to TRBJ1-4; 7 nucleotides match TRBD1. V lost 3 bases and J lost 4; bases outside the gene matches: 11. Looked up from germline, CDR1 is MDHEN and CDR2 is SYDVKM. The CDR3 loop spans 17 amino acids. In nucleotides, the CDR3 is TGTGCCAGCAGTTTTACTACCACGGGACAGATTAATGAAAAACTGTTTTTT. Its translation is CASSFTTTGQINEKLFF.

This clone was picked up a small number of times. The chain joins TRBV19 to TRBJ1-2; D possibly corresponds to TRBD1 (5 bases). Germline V gene sequence: CDR1 LNHDA, CDR2 SQIVND (reference sequence). This CDR3 is 15 amino acids long. V lost 4 bases, J lost 1 base, and 13 bases lay in between. The CDR3 sequence is CASSRLGQINYGYTF. For the CDR3, the DNA is TGTGCCAGTAGTAGACTGGGGCAGATTAACTATGGCTACACCTTC.

This chain connects TRBV7-3 to TRBJ1-5, with unresolved D. The CDR3 totals 13 residues. Trimming removed 1 base from V and 5 bases from J, with 6 bases in between. Germline V gene lookup returns CDR1 SGHTA and CDR2 FQGTGA. CDR3 sequence (DNA): TGTGCCAGCAGCTTAAACGGGGATCAGCCCCAGCATTTT. It specifies CASSLNGDQPQHF.

The chain combines TRBV5-1 with TRBJ2-1, with 13 bases fitting TRBD2. CDR3 size: 13 residues. The V segment lost 3 bases and the J segment 11 bases; nucleotides outside the gene matches: 2. The V gene's germline CDR1 is SGHRS and CDR2 YFSETQ. The CDR3 loop is CASSSGLAGKQFF. CDR3 bases: TGCGCCAGCAGCTCGGGACTAGCGGGGAAGCAGTTCTTC.

The V gene is TRBV30, the J gene TRBJ2-3, with 8 nucleotides matching TRBD2. With 4 bases clipped from V and 5 bases from J, the junction kept 11 bases outside the gene matches. The CDR3 length is 15 residues. Germline CDR1 GTSNPN, CDR2 SVGIG (reference sequence). The CDR3 protein is CAWTGAGGAVDTQYF. The CDR3 nucleotides read TGTGCCTGGACCGGCGCGGGGGGCGCGGTAGATACGCAGTATTTT.

J is TRBJ2-4 and V is TRBV4-2; D uncertain. Germline loops: CDR1 LGHNA, CDR2 YNFKEQ. V lost 0 bases to trimming and J lost 1 base, with 10 bases between them. The CDR3 runs to 16 residues. The CDR3 region has the DNA TGTGCCAGCAGCCAAGATGGCACAGTCGCCAAAAACATTCAGTACTTC. As protein: CASSQDGTVAKNIQYF.

The chain links TRBV4-3 to TRBJ2-3; no firm D call. This CDR3 has 16 amino acids. V was trimmed by 0 bases and J by 3 bases, leaving 13 bases between them. Looked up from germline, CDR1 is LGHNA and CDR2 is YSLEER. CDR3 DNA sequence: TGCGCCAGCAGCCAAGAAGCTTCGCAGGCAACAGATACGCAGTATTTT. Its protein product is CASSQEASQATDTQYF.

The V call is TRBV10-3, the J call TRBJ1-1; D remains unclear. Per germline, CDR1 ENHRY and CDR2 SYGVKD. Trimming stripped 7 bases from V and 1 base from J, with 16 bases between. This CDR3 is built from 15 residues. CDR3 DNA sequence: TGTGCCATCACCGGAGCGGGCACCAAGAACACTGAAGCTTTCTTT. Translation gives CAITGAGTKNTEAFF.

This chain connects TRBV5-1 to TRBJ2-1; 11 bases line up with TRBD2. Germline V gene data show CDR1 as SGHRS and CDR2 as YFSETQ. With V trimmed by 5 bases and J by 6 bases, 4 bases remained unmatched. This CDR3 is built from 14 residues. CDR3 coding DNA: TGCGCCAGCAGGACCGGGACTAGCGGCAATGAGCAGTTCTTC. Protein product: CASRTGTSGNEQFF.

This rearrangement joins TRBV25-1 to TRBJ2-1, with D unclear. This CDR3 spans 14 amino acids. The V end was cut by 7 bases, the J end by 1 base, with 11 bases between. CDR1 and CDR2 from the germline V gene are MGHDK and SYGVNS. CDR3 loop: CASTPSRSYNEQFF. In DNA form, the CDR3 reads TGTGCCAGCACCCCGTCCAGGTCCTACAATGAGCAGTTCTTC.

The CDR3 bases are TGTGCCAGCCTAAGTGAGGGGGCTGGCTACGAGCAGTACTTC. The encoded protein is CASLSEGAGYEQYF. The chain uses TRBV28 and TRBJ2-7, with TRBD1 matching 7 bases. V was pared by 8 bases and J by 3 bases, with 10 bases of the junction left unmatched. The CDR3 totals 14 residues. CDR1 is MDHEN and CDR2 is SYDVKM in the germline V gene.

This chain links TRBV27 with TRBJ1-5; D may be TRBD1 (6 bases). Germline CDR1 MNHEY, CDR2 SMNVEV (reference sequence). Trimming cost V 3 bases and J 3 bases, with 9 bases left between them. This CDR3 spans 14 amino acids. The CDR3 DNA is TGTGCCAGCAGTTTGACAGGACCCAATCAGCCCCAGCATTTT. Translation: CASSLTGPNQPQHF.

The chain is built from TRBV27 and TRBJ2-3, with 12 bases lining up with TRBD2. CDR3 length: 17 amino acids. After removal of 5 bases from V and 9 bases from J, the junction contained 15 bases not matched to a gene. The V gene's germline CDR1 is MNHEY and CDR2 SMNVEV (reference sequence). CDR3 in DNA: TGTGCCAGCAGTGAATCCCAGACTAGCGGGAGTAGGCGGACGCAGTATTTT. Protein product: CASSESQTSGSRRTQYF.

This rearrangement joins TRBV10-2 to TRBJ2-2; 11 nucleotides line up with TRBD2. Trimming cost V 6 bases and J 3 bases; bases outside gene matches: 9. Germline-derived CDR1 and CDR2 are WSHSY and SAAADI. This CDR3 has 17 amino acids. The CDR3 region has the DNA TGCGCCAGCAGACCGCTGGGACTAGCGGTACACACCGGGGAGCTGTTTTTT. Translated, it gives CASRPLGLAVHTGELFF.